The present T cell receptor (beta chain) was sequenced within a study of early T cells in non-severe SARS-CoV-2 infection. Germline lookup yields CDR1 DFQATT and CDR2 SNEGSKA (reference sequence). This CDR3 is built from 15 residues. Each CDR3 protein gets one entry after TCRdb re-called the 5' RACE reads with MiXCR. The sample carries 57,000 or so distinct CDR3 sequences, 4.5% to 7% recorded once. This clonotype was counted many times. The junction departs from the called germline gene at one end, perhaps through a read error. The rearrangement joins TRBV20-1 to TRBJ2-3; D might be TRBD2 (5 bases). This clonotype originated in an adult who was a healthcare worker with PCR-confirmed SARS-CoV-2 infection or an uninfected control (not recorded which). The source material was whole blood. This CDR3 reads CSTRVSIGFADTQYF. Written as DNA, the CDR3 is TGCAGTACTAGAGTTTCCATAGGATTCGCAGATACGCAGTATTTT.